This paragraph covers one TCR beta chain sequence. What it recognizes is unknown. This record comes from a study of graft-versus-host responses after intestinal transplantation. Study as a whole: Induction with anti-thymocyte globulin, then tacrolimus and steroids for roughly three years, was given to all recipients.

Assay: immunoSEQ multiplex PCR; the TCRdb copy retains only in-frame clones and omits some. Of roughly 45,000 clones listed, less than 95% were seen once; the top ten hold approximately 1.4%. Trimming removed 1 base at V and 6 bases at J, with 7 bases between. There are 12 residues in the CDR3. From germline, CDR1 is MNHNS and CDR2 SASEGT. Findings and limits, study-wide: Ileal or blood samples showed some GvH clones first, and such clones were also found in recipient marrow. In patients with graft-donor T cell macrochimerism, allograft graft-versus-host to host-versus-graft clonal ratios were high.

The clonotype comes from a human patient who received an intestinal transplant, so some T cells may come from the graft donor. The input for sequencing was PBMCs, taken approximately 350 days after intestinal transplant. The chain couples TRBV6-1 to TRBJ2-7; D remains unclear. CDR3 region: CASSEESSEQYF. The CDR3, as DNA: TGTGCCAGCAGTGAAGAGTCGAGCGAGCAGTACTTC.